The T cell receptor (beta chain) described here comes from a study of human T cells and chemical hapten exposure. Overall study context: The study patch tested 0.01% DPC on the upper back and read results at 6 days.

Time point given: pre-sensitization, week 0. This sample's treatment: therapeutic diphenylcyclopropenone sensitization with weekly scalp DPC. Ahead of each patch test application, blood was drawn. Patients had alopecia, were aged 18 to 70, and were not pregnant. This CDR3 comprises 17 residues. Germline V gene data show CDR1 as DFQATT and CDR2 as SNEGSKA (reference sequence). After removal of 0 bases from V and 3 bases from J, the junction contained 9 bases not matched to a gene. Unique molecular identifiers were linked by the library to individual cDNA molecules. TCRdb independently ran MiXCR on the RACE reads; one entry per CDR3 protein. The sample includes tens of thousands of distinct CDR3 sequences, roughly 9.8% of them seen just once. This clonotype was detected ten times or more.

The sample consisted of whole blood, taken in connection with sensitization to the hapten diphenylcyclopropenone (DPC). The clonotype was recovered from a man aged 35 to 55 with alopecia areata. Some clones in this sample may be carry-over from other donors' samples. The genes are TRBV20-1 and TRBJ2-2, with 8 bases fitting TRBD2. The CDR3 spells CSAREGGTREDTGELFF. CDR3 DNA: TGCAGTGCTAGAGAGGGAGGGACTAGAGAGGACACCGGGGAGCTGTTTTTT.